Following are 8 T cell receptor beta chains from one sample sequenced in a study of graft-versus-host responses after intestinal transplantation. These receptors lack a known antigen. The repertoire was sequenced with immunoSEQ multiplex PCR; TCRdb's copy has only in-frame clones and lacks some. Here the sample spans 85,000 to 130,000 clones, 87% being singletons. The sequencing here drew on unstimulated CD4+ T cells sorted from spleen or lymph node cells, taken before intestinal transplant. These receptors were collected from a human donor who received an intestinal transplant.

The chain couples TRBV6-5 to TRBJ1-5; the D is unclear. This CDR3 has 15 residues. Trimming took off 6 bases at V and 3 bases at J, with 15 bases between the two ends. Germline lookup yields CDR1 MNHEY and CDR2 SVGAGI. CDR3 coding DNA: TGTGCCAGCAGACCGACGGGTGAAATCAATCAGCCCCAGCATTTT. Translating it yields CASRPTGEINQPQHF.

This chain's CDR3 is CASSFRWISAYNEQFF. Here the CDR3 DNA reads TGTGCCAGCAGCTTCAGGTGGATTAGCGCCTACAATGAGCAGTTCTTC. V and J are TRBV7-2 and TRBJ2-1; D possibly corresponds to TRBD2 (5 bases). This CDR3 is 16 amino acids long. Germline V lookup: CDR1 SGHTA, CDR2 FQGNSA. The V end was cut by 3 bases, the J end by 2 bases, with 14 bases between.

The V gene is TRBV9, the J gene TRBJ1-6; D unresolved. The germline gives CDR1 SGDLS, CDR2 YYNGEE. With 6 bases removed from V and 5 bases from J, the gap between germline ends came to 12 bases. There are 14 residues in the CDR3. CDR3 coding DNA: TGTGCCAGCACGGGCCAGGCCGATAATTCACCCCTCCACTTT. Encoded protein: CASTGQADNSPLHF. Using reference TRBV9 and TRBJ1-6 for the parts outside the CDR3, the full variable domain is DSGVTQTPKHLITATGQRVTLRCSPRSGDLSVYWYQQSLDQGLQFLIQYYNGEERAKGNILERFSAQQFPDLHSELNLSSLELGDSALYFCASTGQADNSPLHFGNGTRLTVT.

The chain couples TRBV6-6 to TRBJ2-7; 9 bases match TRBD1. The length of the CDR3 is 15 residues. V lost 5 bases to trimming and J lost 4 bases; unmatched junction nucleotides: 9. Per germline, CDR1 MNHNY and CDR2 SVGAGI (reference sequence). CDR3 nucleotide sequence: TGTGCCAGCAGTCAAGACCGGGACAGGGATTACGAGCAGTACTTC. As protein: CASSQDRDRDYEQYF.

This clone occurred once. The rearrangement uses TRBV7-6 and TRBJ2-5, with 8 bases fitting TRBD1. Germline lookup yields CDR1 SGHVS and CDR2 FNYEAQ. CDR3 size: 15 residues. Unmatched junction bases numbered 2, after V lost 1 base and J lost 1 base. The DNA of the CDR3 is TGTGCCAGCAGCTTAGGGACAGGGTCCCAAGAGACCCAGTACTTC. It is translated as CASSLGTGSQETQYF.

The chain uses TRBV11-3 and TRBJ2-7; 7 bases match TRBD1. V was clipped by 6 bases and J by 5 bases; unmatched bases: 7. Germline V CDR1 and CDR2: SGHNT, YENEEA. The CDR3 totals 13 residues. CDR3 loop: CASSLYTGDEQYF. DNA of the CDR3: TGTGCCAGCAGTCTTTACACAGGGGACGAGCAGTACTTC.

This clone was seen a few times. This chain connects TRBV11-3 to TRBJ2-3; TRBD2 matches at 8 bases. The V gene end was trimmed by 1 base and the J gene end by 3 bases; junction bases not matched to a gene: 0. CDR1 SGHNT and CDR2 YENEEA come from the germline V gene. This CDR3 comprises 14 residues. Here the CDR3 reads CASSLASGTDTQYF. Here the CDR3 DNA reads TGTGCCAGCAGCTTAGCTAGCGGGACAGATACGCAGTATTTT. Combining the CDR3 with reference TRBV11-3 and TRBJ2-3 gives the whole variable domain EAGVVQSPRYKIIEKKQPVAFWCNPISGHNTLYWYLQNLGQGPELLIRYENEEAVDDSQLPKDRFSAERLKGVDSTLKIQPAELGDSAVYLCASSLASGTDTQYFGPGTRLTVL.

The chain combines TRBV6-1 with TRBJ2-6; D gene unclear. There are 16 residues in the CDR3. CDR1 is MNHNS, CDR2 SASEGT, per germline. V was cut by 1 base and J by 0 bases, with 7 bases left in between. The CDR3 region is CASSEVQSSGANVLTF. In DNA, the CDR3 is TGTGCCAGCAGTGAAGTACAGAGCTCTGGGGCCAACGTCCTGACTTTC.